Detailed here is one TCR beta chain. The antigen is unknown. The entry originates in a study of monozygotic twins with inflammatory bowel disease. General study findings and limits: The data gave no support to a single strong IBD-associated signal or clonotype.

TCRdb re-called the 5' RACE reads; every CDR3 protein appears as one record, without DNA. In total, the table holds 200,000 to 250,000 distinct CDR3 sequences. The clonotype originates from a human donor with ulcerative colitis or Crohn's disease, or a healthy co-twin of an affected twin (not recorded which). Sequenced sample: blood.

CDR3 in amino acids: CASTTGGWEYAEAFF. V and J are TRBV7-9 and TRBJ1-1; with no DNA, the TCRdb D assignment of TRBD1 cannot be verified. This CDR3 is 15 amino acids long. Germline CDR1 SEHNR, CDR2 FQNEAQ (reference sequence).